This T cell receptor beta chain was recorded in a study of tumor-infiltrating lymphocytes in primary liver carcinoma. The study's findings and limits: Just about 7.5-25% of leading clones were found in every one of five regions.

In regard to this clonotype: Antigen: not known.

Bulk tissue was left unsorted, and RNA and DNA were co-extracted from about 20-30 mg of it. Each tumor specimen held more than 75% viable tumor cells. The researchers produced TCR beta cDNA from 400 to 650 ng total RNA with a constant-region primer. Investigators got TCR beta libraries out of three nested multiplex PCR rounds, done with slightly modified ARM-PCR. TRBV1-TRBV30 forward primers paired with a C-beta reverse primer were used in the first two PCR rounds, which ran approximately 11 cycles each. TCRdb fed the multiplex PCR reads into MiXCR, producing one record per CDR3 protein. The sample yields about 54,000 distinct CDR3 sequences, around 79% seen once. Between the trimmed V and J ends, which lost 0 bases and 2 bases, there was a span of 24 bases. Germline V gives CDR1 WNHNN, CDR2 SYGVQD (reference sequence). This CDR3 is built from 20 residues.

The gene calls are TRBV10-1 and TRBJ2-3, with D tentatively TRBD2 (5 bases). Source material: liver tumor tissue from sampling region 2. Stated subset: tumor region T2, inferior pole. This receptor was identified in a man in his forties with primary liver carcinoma and hepatitis B virus infection. The chain's CDR3 is CASSESRTSGTGLYTDTQYF. The CDR3 nucleotides read TGCGCCAGCAGTGAGTCCCGTACTAGTGGCACCGGGTTGTACACAGATACGCAGTATTTT.